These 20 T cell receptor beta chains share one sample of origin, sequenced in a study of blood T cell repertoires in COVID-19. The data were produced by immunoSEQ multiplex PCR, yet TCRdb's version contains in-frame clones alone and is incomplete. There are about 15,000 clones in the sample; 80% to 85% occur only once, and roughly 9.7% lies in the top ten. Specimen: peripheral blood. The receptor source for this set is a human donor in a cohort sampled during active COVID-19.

The CDR3: CASSGGADFRWNTEAFF. Written as DNA, the CDR3 is TGTGCCAGCAGTGGGGGGGCGGACTTCCGATGGAACACTGAAGCTTTCTTT. J is TRBJ1-1 and V is TRBV6-2 or TRBV6-3; D possibly corresponds to TRBD1 (6 bases). Trimming stripped 5 bases from V and 1 base from J, with 20 bases between. The CDR3 consists of 17 residues. The V gene's germline CDR1 is MNHEY and CDR2 SVGEGT.

The CDR3 here is CASSLPPGGTQYF. The CDR3 DNA sequence: TGTGCCAGCAGTTTGCCCCCGGGTGGGACCCAGTACTTC. V and J are TRBV12-3 or TRBV12-4 and TRBJ2-5; D ambiguous. The CDR3 has 13 residues. Trimming took 3 bases from V and 7 from J, leaving 12 bases between them.

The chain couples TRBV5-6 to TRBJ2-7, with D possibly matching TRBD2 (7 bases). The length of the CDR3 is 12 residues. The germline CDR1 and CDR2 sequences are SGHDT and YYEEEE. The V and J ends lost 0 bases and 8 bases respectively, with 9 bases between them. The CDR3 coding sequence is TGTGCCAGCAGCTTGGCGGGGGGCAAGCAGTACTTC. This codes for CASSLAGGKQYF.

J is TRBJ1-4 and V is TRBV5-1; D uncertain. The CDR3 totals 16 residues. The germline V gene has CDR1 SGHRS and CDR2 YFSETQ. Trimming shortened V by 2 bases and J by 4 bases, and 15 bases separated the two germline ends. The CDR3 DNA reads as TGCGCCAGCAGCTTCACCGGGAGGAAGGGTAATGAAAAACTGTTTTTT. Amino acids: CASSFTGRKGNEKLFF.

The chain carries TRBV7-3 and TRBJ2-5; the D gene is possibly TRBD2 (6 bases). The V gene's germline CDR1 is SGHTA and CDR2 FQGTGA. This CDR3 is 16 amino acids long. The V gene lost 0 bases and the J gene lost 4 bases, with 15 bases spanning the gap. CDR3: CASSLTSGAGIETQYF. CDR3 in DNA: TGTGCCAGCAGCTTAACGTCCGGTGCGGGGATAGAGACCCAGTACTTC. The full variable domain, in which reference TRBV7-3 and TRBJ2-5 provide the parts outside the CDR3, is GAGVSQTPSNKVTEKGKYVELRCDPISGHTALYWYRQSLGQGPEFLIYFQGTGAADDSGLPNDRFFAVRPEGSVSTLKIQRTERGDSAVYLCASSLTSGAGIETQYFGPGTRLLVL.

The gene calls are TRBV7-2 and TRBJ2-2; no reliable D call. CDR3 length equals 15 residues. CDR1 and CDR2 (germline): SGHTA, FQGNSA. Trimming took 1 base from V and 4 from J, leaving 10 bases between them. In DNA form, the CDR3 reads TGTGCCAGCAGCTTAGTTAGAACCCCCACCGGGGAGCTGTTTTTT. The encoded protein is CASSLVRTPTGELFF.

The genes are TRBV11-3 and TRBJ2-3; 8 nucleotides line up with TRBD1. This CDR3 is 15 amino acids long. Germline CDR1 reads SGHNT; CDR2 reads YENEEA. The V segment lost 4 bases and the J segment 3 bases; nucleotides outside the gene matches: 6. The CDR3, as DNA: TGTGCCAGCAGCTGGACAGGGAGCGAAACAGATACGCAGTATTTT. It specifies CASSWTGSETDTQYF.

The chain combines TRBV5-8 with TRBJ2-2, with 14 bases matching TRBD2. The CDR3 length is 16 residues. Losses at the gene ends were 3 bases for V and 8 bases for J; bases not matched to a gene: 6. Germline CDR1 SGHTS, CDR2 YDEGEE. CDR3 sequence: CASSSPGLAGDGELFF. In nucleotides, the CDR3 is TGTGCCAGCAGCTCCCCGGGACTAGCGGGAGATGGGGAGCTGTTTTTT.

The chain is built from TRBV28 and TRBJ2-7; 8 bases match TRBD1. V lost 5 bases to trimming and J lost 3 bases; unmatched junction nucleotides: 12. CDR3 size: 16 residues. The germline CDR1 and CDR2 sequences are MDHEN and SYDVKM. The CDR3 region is CASSPNTGTGNYEQYF. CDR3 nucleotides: TGTGCCAGCAGTCCTAATACCGGGACAGGTAACTACGAGCAGTACTTC.

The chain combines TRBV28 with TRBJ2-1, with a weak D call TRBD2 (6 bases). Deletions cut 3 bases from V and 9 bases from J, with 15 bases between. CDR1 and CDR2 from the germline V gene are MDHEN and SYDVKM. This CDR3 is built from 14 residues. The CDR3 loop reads CASSLTGGHREQFF. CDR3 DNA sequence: TGTGCCAGCAGTTTGACTGGAGGGCATCGTGAGCAGTTCTTC.

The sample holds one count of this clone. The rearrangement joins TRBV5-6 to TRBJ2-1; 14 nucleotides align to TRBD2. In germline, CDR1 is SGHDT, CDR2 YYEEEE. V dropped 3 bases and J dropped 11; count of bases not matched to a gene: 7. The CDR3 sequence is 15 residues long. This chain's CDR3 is CASSWGLAGEGKQFF. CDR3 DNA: TGTGCCAGCAGCTGGGGACTAGCGGGAGAGGGGAAGCAGTTCTTC.

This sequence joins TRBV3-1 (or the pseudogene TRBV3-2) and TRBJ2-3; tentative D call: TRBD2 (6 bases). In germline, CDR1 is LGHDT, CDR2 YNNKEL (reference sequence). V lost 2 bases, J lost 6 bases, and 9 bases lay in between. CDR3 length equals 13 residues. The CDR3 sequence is CASSQRGGDTQYF. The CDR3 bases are TGTGCCAGCAGCCAAAGGGGAGGCGATACGCAGTATTTT.

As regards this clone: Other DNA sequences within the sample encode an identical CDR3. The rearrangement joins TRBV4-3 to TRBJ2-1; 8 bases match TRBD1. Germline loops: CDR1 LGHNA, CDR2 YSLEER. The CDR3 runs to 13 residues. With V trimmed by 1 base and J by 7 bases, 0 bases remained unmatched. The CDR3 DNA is TGCGCCAGCAGCCAAGGGACAGGGAATGAGCAGTTCTTC. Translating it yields CASSQGTGNEQFF.

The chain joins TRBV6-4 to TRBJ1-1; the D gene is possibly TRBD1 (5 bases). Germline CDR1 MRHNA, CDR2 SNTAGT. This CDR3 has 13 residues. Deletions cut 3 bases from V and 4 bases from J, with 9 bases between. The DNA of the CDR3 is TGTGCCAGCAGTGAAGCGGGGGGCACTGAAGCTTTCTTT. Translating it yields CASSEAGGTEAFF.

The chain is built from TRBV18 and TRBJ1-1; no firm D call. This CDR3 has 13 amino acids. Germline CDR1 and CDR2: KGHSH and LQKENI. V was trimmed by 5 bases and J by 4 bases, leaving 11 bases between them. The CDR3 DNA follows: TGTGCCAGCTCAAGTTCAGTAAGCACTGAAGCTTTCTTT. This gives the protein CASSSSVSTEAFF.

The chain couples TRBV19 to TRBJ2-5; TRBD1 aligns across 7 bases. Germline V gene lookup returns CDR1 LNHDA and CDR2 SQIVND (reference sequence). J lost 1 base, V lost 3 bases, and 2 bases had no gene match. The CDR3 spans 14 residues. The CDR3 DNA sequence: TGTGCCAGTAGTATGAGGACAGGCCAAGAGACCCAGTACTTC. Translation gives CASSMRTGQETQYF.

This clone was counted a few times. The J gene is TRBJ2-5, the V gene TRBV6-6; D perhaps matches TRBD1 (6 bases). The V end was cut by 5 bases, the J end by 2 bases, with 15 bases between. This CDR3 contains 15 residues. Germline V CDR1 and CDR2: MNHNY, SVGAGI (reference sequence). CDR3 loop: CASSQIRQVQETQYF. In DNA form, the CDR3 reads TGTGCCAGCAGTCAGATTCGACAGGTACAAGAGACCCAGTACTTC.

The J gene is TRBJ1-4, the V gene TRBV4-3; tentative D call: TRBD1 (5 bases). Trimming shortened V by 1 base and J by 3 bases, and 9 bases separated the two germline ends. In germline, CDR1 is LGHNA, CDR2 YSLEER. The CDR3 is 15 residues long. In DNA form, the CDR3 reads TGCGCCAGCAGCCAAGGGGGGGGATCTAATGAAAAACTGTTTTTT. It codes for CASSQGGGSNEKLFF.

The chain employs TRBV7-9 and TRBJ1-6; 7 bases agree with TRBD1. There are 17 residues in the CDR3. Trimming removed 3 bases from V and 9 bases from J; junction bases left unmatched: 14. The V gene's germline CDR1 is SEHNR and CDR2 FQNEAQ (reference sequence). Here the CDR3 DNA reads TGTGCCAGCAGCTTTAGACAGGGTGGTCTCGTGCGTTCACCCCTCCACTTT. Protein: CASSFRQGGLVRSPLHF.

The CDR3, as DNA: TGTGCCAGCAAAGACCTAGCGGGAGGAGAGACCCAGTACTTC. As protein: CASKDLAGGETQYF. The chain employs TRBV5-5 and TRBJ2-5, with 11 nucleotides matching TRBD2. Unmatched junction bases numbered 5, after V lost 6 bases and J lost 4 bases. The CDR3 loop spans 14 amino acids. The germline V gene encodes CDR1 SGHKS and CDR2 YYEKEE (reference sequence).